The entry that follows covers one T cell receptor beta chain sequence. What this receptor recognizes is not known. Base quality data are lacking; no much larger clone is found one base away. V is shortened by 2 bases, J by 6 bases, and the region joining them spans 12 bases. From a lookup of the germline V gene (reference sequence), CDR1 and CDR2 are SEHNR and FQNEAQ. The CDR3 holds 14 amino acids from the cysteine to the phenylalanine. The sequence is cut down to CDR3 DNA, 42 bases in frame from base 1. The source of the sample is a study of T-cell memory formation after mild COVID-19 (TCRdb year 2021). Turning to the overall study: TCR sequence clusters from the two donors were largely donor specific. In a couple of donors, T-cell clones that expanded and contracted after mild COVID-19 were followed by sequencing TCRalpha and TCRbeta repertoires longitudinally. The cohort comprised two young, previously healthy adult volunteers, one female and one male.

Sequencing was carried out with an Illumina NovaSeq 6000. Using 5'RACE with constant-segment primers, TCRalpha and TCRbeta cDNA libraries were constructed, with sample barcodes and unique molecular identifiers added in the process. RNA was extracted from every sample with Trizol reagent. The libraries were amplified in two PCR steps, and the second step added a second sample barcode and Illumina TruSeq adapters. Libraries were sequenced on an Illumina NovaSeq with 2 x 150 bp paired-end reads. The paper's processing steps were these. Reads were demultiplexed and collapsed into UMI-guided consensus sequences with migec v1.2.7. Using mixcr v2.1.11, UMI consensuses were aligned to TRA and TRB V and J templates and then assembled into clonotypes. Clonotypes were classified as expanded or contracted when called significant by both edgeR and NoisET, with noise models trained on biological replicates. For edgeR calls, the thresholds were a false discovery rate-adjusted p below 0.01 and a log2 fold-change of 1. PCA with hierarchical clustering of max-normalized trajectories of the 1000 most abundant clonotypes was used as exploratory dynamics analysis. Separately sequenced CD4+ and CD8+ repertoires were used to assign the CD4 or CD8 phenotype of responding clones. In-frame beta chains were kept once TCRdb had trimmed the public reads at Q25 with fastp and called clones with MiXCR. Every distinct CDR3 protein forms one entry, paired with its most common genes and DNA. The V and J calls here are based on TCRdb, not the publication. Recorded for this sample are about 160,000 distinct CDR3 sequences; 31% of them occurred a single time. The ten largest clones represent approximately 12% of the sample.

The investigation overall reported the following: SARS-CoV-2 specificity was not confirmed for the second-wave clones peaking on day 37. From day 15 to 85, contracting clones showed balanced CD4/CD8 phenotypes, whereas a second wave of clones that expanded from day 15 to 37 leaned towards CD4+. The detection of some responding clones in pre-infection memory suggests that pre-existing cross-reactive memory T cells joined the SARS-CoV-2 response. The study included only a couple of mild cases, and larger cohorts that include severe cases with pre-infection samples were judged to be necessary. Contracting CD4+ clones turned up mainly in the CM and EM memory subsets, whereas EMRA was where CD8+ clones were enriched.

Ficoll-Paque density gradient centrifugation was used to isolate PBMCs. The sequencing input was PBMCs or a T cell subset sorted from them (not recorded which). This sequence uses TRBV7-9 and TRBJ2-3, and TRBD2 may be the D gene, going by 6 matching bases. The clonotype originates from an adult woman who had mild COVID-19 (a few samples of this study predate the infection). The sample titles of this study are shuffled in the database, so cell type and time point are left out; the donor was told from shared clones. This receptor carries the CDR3 CASSLKEGYDTQYF. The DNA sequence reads TGTGCCAGCAGCTTAAAGGAGGGTTATGATACGCAGTATTTT.